These 9 T cell receptor beta chains came from one sample sequenced in a study of cytomegalovirus exposure and HLA in healthy donors (dated by TCRdb to 2016 to 2017). Library creation used the immunoSEQ multiplex PCR assay. The multiplex PCR relied on a mix of 60 forward primers for TCR Vbeta segments and 13 reverse primers for TCR Jbeta segments. Here the immuneACCESS table is served through TCRdb, limited to in-frame sequences with V and J called. Missing clones are a known gap in these copies; in checked studies unresolved V genes cover under half, and the rest lacks a known reason. This sample is represented by about 64,000 clones; approximately 85% of them were singletons. Around 11% of the sample lies in the top ten. Sequencing input: PBMCs. These receptors were obtained from a female donor in good health and CMV-seronegative.

The chain joins TRBV10-3 to TRBJ2-1; 12 bases match TRBD2. The CDR3 sequence is 15 residues long. Trimming took 6 bases from V and 5 from J; bases not matched to a gene: 5. Germline V gene sequence: CDR1 ENHRY, CDR2 SYGVKD. The CDR3 DNA follows: TGTGCCATCAGAAGTCTAGCGGGGGGGAACAATGAGCAGTTCTTC. Its protein is CAIRSLAGGNNEQFF.

In nucleotides, the CDR3 is TGTGCCAGCAGTTCAGGGGGACCTGCCTCTGGAAACACCATATATTTT. This translates into CASSSGGPASGNTIYF. This sequence joins TRBV7-2 and TRBJ1-3, with 7 positions matching TRBD1. V was pared by 6 bases and J by 0 bases, with 8 bases of the junction left unmatched. CDR3 length: 16 amino acids. Germline V gene data show CDR1 as SGHTA and CDR2 as FQGNSA.

The chain recombines TRBV19 with TRBJ1-4; possible D gene TRBD1, 6 bases. Germline values: CDR1 LNHDA, CDR2 SQIVND (reference sequence). V shed 2 bases and J shed 7 bases, with 20 bases lying between them. The CDR3 length is 17 residues. Here the CDR3 reads CASSIPRQGPSVEKLFF. CDR3 nucleotides: TGTGCCAGTAGTATACCCCGGCAGGGGCCCTCGGTTGAAAAACTGTTTTTT.

This chain links TRBV5-5 with TRBJ1-1, with D tentatively TRBD1 (5 bases). Germline CDR1 is SGHKS and CDR2 is YYEKEE (reference sequence). CDR3 length: 17 residues. Trimming took 2 bases from V and 1 from J, leaving 18 bases between them. In DNA form, the CDR3 reads TGTGCCAGCAGCTTTATCTACAATGGACAATCGAACACTGAAGCTTTCTTT. This codes for CASSFIYNGQSNTEAFF.

V usage is TRBV28 and J usage is TRBJ1-2; D not resolved. Germline assignment: CDR1 MDHEN and CDR2 SYDVKM. Between the trimmed V and J ends, which lost 6 bases and 3 bases, there was a span of 11 bases. This CDR3 comprises 13 residues. The CDR3 is CASSQTRYYGYTF. Here the CDR3 DNA reads TGTGCCAGCAGCCAGACACGCTACTATGGCTACACCTTC.

This chain joins TRBV2 and TRBJ1-3; D is possibly TRBD1 (5 bases). The CDR3 sequence is 15 residues long. Germline lookup yields CDR1 SNHLY and CDR2 FYNNEI. The V end was cut by 2 bases, the J end by 4 bases, with 12 bases between. CDR3 DNA sequence: TGTGCCAGCAGTGAATCCCCAGGGTTAGGAAACACCATATATTTT. Protein: CASSESPGLGNTIYF.

In this sample, this clone turned up once. The chain uses TRBV6-6 and TRBJ1-2; 7 bases fit TRBD1. The ends lost 7 bases at V and 4 bases at J; junction bases unmatched: 6. The CDR3 extends over 13 amino acids. Germline V gene lookup returns CDR1 MNHNY and CDR2 SVGAGI (reference sequence). This CDR3 reads CASTSGGSYGYTF. The CDR3, as DNA: TGTGCCAGCACTTCAGGGGGGTCCTATGGCTACACCTTC.

The chain links TRBV7-9 to TRBJ2-7; 8 positions match TRBD2. Germline CDR1 reads SEHNR; CDR2 reads FQNEAQ (reference sequence). Trimming took 5 bases from V and 6 from J; bases not matched to a gene: 9. The CDR3 runs to 14 residues. CDR3 in amino acids: CASSLSGRSGEQYF. In DNA, the CDR3 is TGTGCCAGCAGCCTAAGCGGGAGATCGGGCGAGCAGTACTTC.

The chain joins TRBV6-1 to TRBJ1-5, with 8 bases fitting TRBD1. V lost 0 bases to trimming and J lost 7 bases; unmatched junction nucleotides: 5. The CDR3 covers 15 residues. In germline, CDR1 is MNHNS, CDR2 SASEGT. This CDR3 is CASSEAFRGRQPQHF. CDR3 DNA: TGTGCCAGCAGTGAAGCGTTCAGGGGGCGGCAGCCCCAGCATTTT.